This TCR beta chain was observed in a study of post-analysis software for immune sequencing data (dated by TCRdb to about 2015). The study in broad terms: The recorded disease courses included relapsing-remitting, secondary progressive and progressive-relapsing multiple sclerosis, and some patients had no subtype annotation. The multiple sclerosis patient repertoires were compared with some twelve previously published healthy control repertoires from donors aged about 6 to 26 years. A subset of samples was prepared in parallel using single-end sample barcoding, then pooled and co-amplified after Illumina adapter ligation.

In regard to this clonotype: No antigen is known for it. The input lacks base qualities; no much larger clone sits a single base away.

Results and caveats for the whole study, not just this receptor: Significantly higher frequencies in patients than in controls were found for a few TRBV segments, including TRBV5-6, TRBV5-1 and TRBV20-1. Normalized Chao1 diversity was significantly lower in multiple sclerosis patients than controls, suggesting substantial peripheral T-cell clonal expansion. Direct clustering with F measure showed strong co-clustering of samples prepared in the same batch, prompting a batch-effect correction. The multiple sclerosis patient group was slightly younger than the control group.

V loses 6 bases of germline sequence and J loses 1 base, and the interval between the two ends is 13 bases. Looking up the germline V gene yields CDR1 MNHNS and CDR2 SASEGT. From cysteine to phenylalanine, the CDR3 is 14 amino acids long. Of all the DNA, just the CDR3 is kept, 42 bases in frame from base 1. The library was generated by PCR. Sequencing instrument: Illumina HiSeq 2500. To reduce PCR and sequencing biases, unique molecular identifiers were incorporated into the TCR beta cDNA libraries. Every 1 to 10 million input T cells yielded about 500,000 cDNA molecules, meaning each molecule approximated one T cell. The same protocol used for the earlier healthy control dataset was applied to prepare and sequence the patient libraries. Within a given batch, samples were prepared together, multiplexed and sequenced on the same HiSeq lane. On the study's bioinformatics: Raw barcoded reads were processed with MIGEC, discarding single-read molecular identifier groups before consensus assembly and CDR3 extraction. VDJtools was used for post-analysis of the clonotype tables, and diversity was normalized by down-sampling every dataset to the size of the smallest sample. To correct batch-related cross-sample contamination, repertoire overlap clustering matched CDR3 amino acid sequences but not nucleotide sequences. TCRdb trimmed public reads at Q25 via fastp, called clones via MiXCR and kept in-frame beta chains. Under each unique CDR3 protein, matching rows form one entry showing the most common genes and DNA. In this record, the V and J calls reflect TCRdb's handling and not the investigators' own analysis. The sample table records roughly 570,000 distinct CDR3 sequences; around a third of these occur just once. The ten most abundant clones make up around 6.1% of the sample.

To demonstrate the VDJtools post-analysis software, the study profiled TCR beta repertoires from the peripheral blood of about 13 young patients with multiple sclerosis. The multiple sclerosis patients were children and adolescents ranging in age from about 6 to 16 years. The chain uses TRBV6-1 and TRBJ2-7; TRBD2 is a weak D gene call, 6 bases matching. The receptor was isolated from a girl aged 2-17 years with multiple sclerosis. Sequenced sample: blood. The CDR3 corresponds to CASRPGEHSYEQYF. Here is the DNA: TGTGCCAGCAGACCGGGAGAACATTCCTACGAGCAGTACTTC.